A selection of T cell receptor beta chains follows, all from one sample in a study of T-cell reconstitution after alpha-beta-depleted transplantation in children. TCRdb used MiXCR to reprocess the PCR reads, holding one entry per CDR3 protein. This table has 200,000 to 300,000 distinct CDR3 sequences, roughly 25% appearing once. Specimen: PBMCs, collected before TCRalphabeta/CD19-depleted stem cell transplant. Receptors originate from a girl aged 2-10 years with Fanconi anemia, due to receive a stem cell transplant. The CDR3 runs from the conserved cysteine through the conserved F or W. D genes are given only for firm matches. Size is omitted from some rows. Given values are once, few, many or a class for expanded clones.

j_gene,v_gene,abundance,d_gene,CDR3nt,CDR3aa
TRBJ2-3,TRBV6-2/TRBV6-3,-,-,TGTGCCAGCAGTTACTTCGGACGCTTCAGCACAGATACGCAGTATTTT,CASSYFGRFSTDTQYF
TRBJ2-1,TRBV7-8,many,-,TGTGCCAGCAGCTATACCTGGGAGGGGGCTTTTCTTGATGAGCAGTTCTTC,CASSYTWEGAFLDEQFF
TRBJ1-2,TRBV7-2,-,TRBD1,TGTGCCAGCAGCGGGACAGGGGGCGGGAAAGGCTACACCTTC,CASSGTGGGKGYTF
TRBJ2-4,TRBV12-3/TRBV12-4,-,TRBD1,TGTGCCAGCACCCCAACAGGGGGGTACAAAAACATTCAGTACTTC,CASTPTGGYKNIQYF
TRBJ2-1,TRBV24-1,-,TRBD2,TGTGCCACCAGTGACCCAACCTATAGACTAGCGGGAGTGGGGGAGCAGTTCTTC,CATSDPTYRLAGVGEQFF
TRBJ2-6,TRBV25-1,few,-,TGTGCCAGCGAACAATACTCTGGGGCCAACGTCCTGACTTTC,CASEQYSGANVLTF
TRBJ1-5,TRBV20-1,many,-,TGCAGTGCTAGAGATAAGGGAAATCAGCCCCAGCATTTT,CSARDKGNQPQHF
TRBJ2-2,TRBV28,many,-,TGTGCCAGCAGCCTCTTCCGGGACACGGTTTCTAACACCGGGGAGCTGTTTTTT,CASSLFRDTVSNTGELFF
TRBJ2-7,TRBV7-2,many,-,TGTGCCAGCAGCTTCCACCCGGGGAAGGCCTACGAGCAGTACTTC,CASSFHPGKAYEQYF
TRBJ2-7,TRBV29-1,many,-,TGCAGCGTCGAGGGTAGGACAGACTACGAGCAGTACTTC,CSVEGRTDYEQYF
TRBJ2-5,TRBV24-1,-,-,TGTGCCACCAGTGATTTGGGCGCGGGCGAGACCCAGTACTTC,CATSDLGAGETQYF
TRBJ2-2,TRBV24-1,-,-,TGTGCCACCAGTGATTTGGGGCGGGCCGGGGAGCTGTTTTTT,CATSDLGRAGELFF
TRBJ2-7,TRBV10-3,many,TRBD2,TGTGCCATCAGTGAGCTAGCGGGAGGCACCTACGAGCAGTACTTC,CAISELAGGTYEQYF
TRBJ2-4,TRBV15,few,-,TGTGCCACCAGCAGAGACAGGGATCTTAACATTCAGTACTTC,CATSRDRDLNIQYF
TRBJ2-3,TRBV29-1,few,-,TGCAGCGTTGCCCCATCATCGAACTATACGCAGTATTTT,CSVAPSSNYTQYF
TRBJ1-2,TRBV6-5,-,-,TGTGCCAGCAGCCTTACTTCAGCTAACTATGGCTACACCTTC,CASSLTSANYGYTF
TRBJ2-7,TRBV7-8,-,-,TGTGCCAGCAGCTTAGCGTTGACCTACGAGCAGTACTTC,CASSLALTYEQYF
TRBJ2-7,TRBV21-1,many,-,TGTGCCAGCAGCAAAAGTACAGGGACAGTGTACCCCAACGAGCAGTACTTC,CASSKSTGTVYPNEQYF
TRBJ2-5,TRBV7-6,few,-,TGTGCCAGCAGCTTAAGTAGCAACCATGGGACCCAGTACTTC,CASSLSSNHGTQYF
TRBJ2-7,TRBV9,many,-,TGTGCCAGCAGCCGAGGGGAAGGGAACTACGAGCAGTACTTC,CASSRGEGNYEQYF
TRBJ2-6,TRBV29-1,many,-,TGCAGCGTTGATACGGGATCTGGGGCCAACGTCCTGACTTTC,CSVDTGSGANVLTF
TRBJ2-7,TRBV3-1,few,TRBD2,TGTGCCAGCAGCCAAGAAGGGACTAGCGCAATCTACGAGCAGTACTTC,CASSQEGTSAIYEQYF
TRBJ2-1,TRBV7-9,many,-,TGTGCCAGCAGCTTCTCAAGCTTGGACGAGCAGTTCTTC,CASSFSSLDEQFF
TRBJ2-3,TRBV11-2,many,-,TGTGCCAGCAGCTTAGGGGGACTGAGATACGATGCGCCTAGCACAGATACGCAGTATTTT,CASSLGGLRYDAPSTDTQYF
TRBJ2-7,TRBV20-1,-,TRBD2,TGCAGTGCTAGTGTAGCTAGCGGGACGGATTACGAGCAGTACTTC,CSASVASGTDYEQYF
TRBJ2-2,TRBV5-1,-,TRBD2,TGCGCCAGCAGGTCGACTAGCGGGGGGCTCACCGGGGAGCTGTTTTTT,CASRSTSGGLTGELFF
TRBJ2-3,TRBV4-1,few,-,TGCGCCAGCAGCCAAGATAGCGATAGCACAGATACGCAGTATTTT,CASSQDSDSTDTQYF
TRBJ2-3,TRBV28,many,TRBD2,TGTGCCAGCAGCCTAGCGGGAAGCACAGATACGCAGTATTTT,CASSLAGSTDTQYF
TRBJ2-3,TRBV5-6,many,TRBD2,TGTGCCAGCAGCCAGCAACTAGCGGGGTACACAGATACGCAGTATTTT,CASSQQLAGYTDTQYF
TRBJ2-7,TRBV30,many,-,TGTGCCTGGAGTCGGGACTACGAGCAGTACTTC,CAWSRDYEQYF
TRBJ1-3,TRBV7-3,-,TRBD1,TGTGCCAGCAGCCCAAGGGGGCCGGTCCGCTCTGGAAACACCATATATTTT,CASSPRGPVRSGNTIYF
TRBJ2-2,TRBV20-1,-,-,TGCAGTGCTAGAGATGGGGTAGCCTCGAACACCGGGGAGCTGTTTTTT,CSARDGVASNTGELFF
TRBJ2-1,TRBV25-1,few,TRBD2,TGTGCCAGCAGTCTCGGGGGGGGGCGCAATGAGCAGTTCTTC,CASSLGGGRNEQFF
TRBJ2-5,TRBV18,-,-,TGTGCCAGCTCACCGCTAGACAGGAGGCAGCAGACCCAGTACTTC,CASSPLDRRQQTQYF
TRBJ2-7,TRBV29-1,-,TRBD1,TGCAGCGTTGAAGCTCCCGGGACAGCCTACGAGCAGTACTTC,CSVEAPGTAYEQYF
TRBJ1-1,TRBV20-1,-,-,TGCAGTGCTAGAGTCCCAGGGGTGGACACTGAAGCTTTCTTT,CSARVPGVDTEAFF
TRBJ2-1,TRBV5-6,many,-,TGTGCCAGCATTATGACTGGGTACAATGAGCAGTTCTTC,CASIMTGYNEQFF
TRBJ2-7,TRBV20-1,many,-,TGCAGTGCTAGAGATATTTTGACTAGTTACGGGCAGTACTTC,CSARDILTSYGQYF
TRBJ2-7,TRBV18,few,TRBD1,TGTGCCAGCACAAGGGACAGTCACTACGAGCAGTACTTC,CASTRDSHYEQYF
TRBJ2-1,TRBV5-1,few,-,TGCGCCAGCAGCCGAAACTGGGTTCCAGGGAATGAGCAGTTCTTC,CASSRNWVPGNEQFF
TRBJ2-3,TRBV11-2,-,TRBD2,TGTGCCAGCAGCTTAATAGCGGGGGGGCTTGGGGAAGCAAATACGCAGTATTTT,CASSLIAGGLGEANTQYF
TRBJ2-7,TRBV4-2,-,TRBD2,TGTGCCAGCAGCCGAACCAGGACTAGCGGTTACGAGCAGTACTTC,CASSRTRTSGYEQYF
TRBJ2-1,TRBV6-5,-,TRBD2,TGTGCCAGCAGTTACTCGCCGGTCGGGACTAGCACTGAGCAGTTCTTC,CASSYSPVGTSTEQFF
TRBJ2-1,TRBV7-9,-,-,TGTGCCAGCAGCTTAGGGATAGCGGCTATCTCCAATGAGCAGTTCTTC,CASSLGIAAISNEQFF
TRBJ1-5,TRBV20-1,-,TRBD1,TGCAGTGCACTCGACAGGGAACGGGGTCAGCCCCAGCATTTT,CSALDRERGQPQHF
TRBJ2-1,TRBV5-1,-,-,TGCGCCAGCAAGGACTTTCTCAATGAGCAGTTCTTC,CASKDFLNEQFF
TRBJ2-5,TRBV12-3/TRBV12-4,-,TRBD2,TGTGCCAGCCTACTATCCGGACTAGCAGAGACCCAGTACTTC,CASLLSGLAETQYF